This is a list of T cell receptor beta chains from one sample in a study of T cell changes during pregnancy in multiple sclerosis. Assay: immunoSEQ multiplex PCR; the TCRdb copy retains only in-frame clones and omits some. The data show roughly 93,000 clones, roughly 92% seen once. This specimen was peripheral blood, taken after pregnancy. The source is a female donor with multiple sclerosis, enrolled in a pregnancy study. Both conserved end residues are part of each CDR3. A D gene is named only where the DNA matches it firmly. Not every row has a clone size; where given, it reads once, few, many or a size class.

D: NA; size: NA; J: TRBJ1-2; V: TRBV4-1; CDR3: CATTWDYRDGNYGYTF; DNA: TGCGCCACCACGTGGGATTACCGGGATGGCAACTATGGCTACACCTTC
D: NA; size: NA; J: TRBJ1-4; V: TRBV11-2; CDR3: CASSLGGGREKLFF; DNA: TGTGCCAGCAGCTTAGGGGGGGGTAGAGAAAAACTGTTTTTT
D: TRBD1; size: NA; J: TRBJ1-2; V: TRBV29-1; CDR3: CSVDSWTGTRYGYTF; DNA: TGCAGCGTTGATTCCTGGACAGGGACCCGTTATGGCTACACCTTC
D: TRBD2; size: NA; J: TRBJ2-3; V: TRBV7-2; CDR3: CASSFLAGGRADTQYF; DNA: TGTGCCAGCAGCTTTCTAGCGGGGGGGCGGGCGGATACGCAGTATTTT
D: NA; size: NA; J: TRBJ1-5; V: TRBV27; CDR3: CASSPGPKGQPQHF; DNA: TGTGCCAGCAGTCCAGGGCCGAAAGGTCAGCCCCAGCATTTT
D: TRBD1; size: NA; J: TRBJ2-1; V: TRBV7-9; CDR3: CASSSGDRGPGYNEQFF; DNA: TGTGCCAGCAGCTCAGGGGACAGGGGACCTGGCTACAATGAGCAGTTCTTC
D: TRBD2; size: NA; J: TRBJ2-2; V: TRBV7-6; CDR3: CASSQGTTTGELFF; DNA: TGTGCCAGCAGCCAAGGGACTACCACCGGGGAGCTGTTTTTT
D: NA; size: NA; J: TRBJ1-6; V: TRBV14; CDR3: CASSLLQGTSPLHF; DNA: TGTGCCAGCAGCCTATTACAGGGAACTTCACCCCTCCACTTT
D: TRBD1; size: once; J: TRBJ1-6; V: TRBV7-9; CDR3: CASSLRETGYNSPLHF; DNA: TGTGCCAGCAGCTTGAGGGAGACAGGGTATAATTCACCCCTCCACTTT
D: NA; size: NA; J: TRBJ1-5; V: TRBV10-3; CDR3: CAIARGYSNQPQHF; DNA: TGTGCCATCGCACGAGGCTATAGCAATCAGCCCCAGCATTTT
D: NA; size: NA; J: TRBJ2-4; V: TRBV2; CDR3: CASSDPRAKNIQYF; DNA: TGTGCCAGCAGTGATCCTAGAGCCAAAAACATTCAGTACTTC
D: TRBD1; size: once; J: TRBJ1-2; V: TRBV29-1; CDR3: CSGLTGRGYTF; DNA: TGCAGCGGCCTGACAGGGAGAGGCTACACCTTC
D: TRBD1; size: few; J: TRBJ1-2; V: TRBV28; CDR3: CASSPGQPYGYTF; DNA: TGTGCCAGCAGTCCGGGACAGCCTTATGGCTACACCTTC
D: NA; size: NA; J: TRBJ2-2; V: TRBV10-3; CDR3: CAISEGGTANTGELFF; DNA: TGTGCCATCAGTGAGGGGGGGACAGCGAACACCGGGGAGCTGTTTTTT
D: NA; size: NA; J: TRBJ1-2; V: TRBV2; CDR3: CASSEIRGGANYGYTF; DNA: TGTGCCAGCAGTGAAATTAGGGGGGGCGCTAACTATGGCTACACCTTC
D: NA; size: NA; J: TRBJ1-2; V: TRBV18; CDR3: CASSPGGSLLSYTF; DNA: TGTGCCAGCTCACCAGGCGGATCCTTACTCTCCTACACCTTC
D: NA; size: NA; J: TRBJ1-1; V: TRBV6-1; CDR3: CASSERENTEAFF; DNA: TGTGCCAGCAGTGAACGAGAGAACACTGAAGCTTTCTTT
D: NA; size: NA; J: TRBJ2-2; V: TRBV2; CDR3: CASSEIQNSAGELFF; DNA: TGTGCCAGCAGTGAAATACAGAACTCGGCCGGGGAGCTGTTTTTT
D: TRBD1; size: NA; J: TRBJ1-4; V: TRBV6-6; CDR3: CASRRGGQGEKLFF; DNA: TGTGCCAGCAGACGCGGCGGACAGGGTGAAAAACTGTTTTTT
D: NA; size: NA; J: TRBJ2-7; V: TRBV7-9; CDR3: CASSPPVYEQYF; DNA: TGTGCCAGCAGCCCCCCGGTCTACGAGCAGTACTTC
D: TRBD1; size: once; J: TRBJ1-2; V: TRBV5-1; CDR3: CASSLVGQDGYTF; DNA: TGCGCCAGCAGCTTGGTAGGACAGGATGGCTACACCTTC
D: TRBD1; size: NA; J: TRBJ2-1; V: TRBV7-9; CDR3: CASSSNDVRTGAYNEQFF; DNA: TGTGCCAGCAGCTCGAATGATGTAAGGACAGGGGCTTACAATGAGCAGTTCTTC
D: NA; size: NA; J: TRBJ2-1; V: TRBV30; CDR3: CAWSALVYNEQFF; DNA: TGTGCCTGGAGCGCGCTAGTCTACAATGAGCAGTTCTTC
D: NA; size: NA; J: TRBJ2-7; V: TRBV5-1; CDR3: CASSLGQASYEQYF; DNA: TGCGCCAGCAGCTTGGGACAGGCCTCCTACGAGCAGTACTTC
D: TRBD1; size: NA; J: TRBJ1-2; V: TRBV9; CDR3: CASRGDRAYTF; DNA: TGTGCCAGCAGGGGGGACAGGGCCTACACCTTC
D: NA; size: NA; J: TRBJ2-3; V: TRBV5-1; CDR3: CASSLGLVGLTDTQYF; DNA: TGCGCCAGCAGCTTGGGGTTAGTAGGACTAACAGATACGCAGTATTTT
D: NA; size: NA; J: TRBJ1-4; V: TRBV5-1; CDR3: CASRSSTNEKLFF; DNA: TGCGCCAGCCGGTCCTCAACTAATGAAAAACTGTTTTTT
D: NA; size: once; J: TRBJ1-5; V: TRBV7-6; CDR3: CASSLGVGQDFQPQHF; DNA: TGTGCCAGCAGCTTAGGGGTAGGCCAGGACTTTCAGCCCCAGCATTTT
D: NA; size: NA; J: TRBJ1-6; V: TRBV30; CDR3: CAWSSSVTSPLHF; DNA: TGTGCCTGGAGTTCCTCGGTTACTTCACCCCTCCACTTT
D: TRBD2; size: NA; J: TRBJ2-2; V: TRBV27; CDR3: CASSLRLAGGDTGELFF; DNA: TGTGCCAGCAGTTTACGGCTAGCGGGAGGAGATACCGGGGAGCTGTTTTTT
D: NA; size: NA; J: TRBJ2-7; V: TRBV5-1; CDR3: CASSPSKGQGNYEQYF; DNA: TGCGCCAGCAGCCCGTCGAAAGGGCAGGGAAACTACGAGCAGTACTTC
D: TRBD2; size: NA; J: TRBJ2-7; V: TRBV7-2; CDR3: CASSLVGGGDYEQYF; DNA: TGTGCCAGCAGCTTAGTTGGCGGGGGAGATTACGAGCAGTACTTC
D: TRBD2; size: NA; J: TRBJ2-2; V: TRBV29-1; CDR3: CSVYDTTSGANTGELFF; DNA: TGCAGCGTGTACGACACCACTAGCGGGGCGAACACCGGGGAGCTGTTTTTT
D: NA; size: NA; J: TRBJ1-2; V: TRBV28; CDR3: CASSEAQTTLLNYGYTF; DNA: TGTGCCAGCAGTGAGGCACAAACGACCCTTCTTAACTATGGCTACACCTTC
D: NA; size: NA; J: TRBJ2-3; V: TRBV4-1; CDR3: CASSRGDYGGSTDTQYF; DNA: TGCGCCAGCAGCCGAGGGGATTACGGGGGTAGCACAGATACGCAGTATTTT
D: TRBD1; size: NA; J: TRBJ2-5; V: TRBV7-7; CDR3: CASSAGQDQETQYF; DNA: TGTGCCAGCAGCGCGGGACAGGATCAAGAGACCCAGTACTTC
D: NA; size: NA; J: TRBJ1-2; V: TRBV6-1; CDR3: CASSPVRANYGYTF; DNA: TGTGCCAGCAGTCCAGTCAGGGCTAACTATGGCTACACCTTC
D: TRBD1; size: NA; J: TRBJ1-6; V: TRBV2; CDR3: CASMGQVNSPLHF; DNA: TGTGCCAGCATGGGACAGGTTAATTCACCCCTCCACTTT
D: TRBD1; size: NA; J: TRBJ2-6; V: TRBV19; CDR3: CASSIDRGSGANVLTF; DNA: TGTGCCAGTAGTATTGACAGGGGGTCTGGGGCCAACGTCCTGACTTTC
D: TRBD2; size: NA; J: TRBJ2-1; V: TRBV18; CDR3: CASSPRTLAGDRSSYNEQFF; DNA: TGTGCCAGCTCACCACGTACGCTAGCGGGGGATCGGAGCTCCTACAATGAGCAGTTCTTC
D: TRBD1; size: NA; J: TRBJ2-7; V: TRBV6-5; CDR3: CASSPGQGTYEQYF; DNA: TGTGCCAGCAGCCCGGGACAGGGGACCTACGAGCAGTACTTC
D: NA; size: NA; J: TRBJ1-2; V: TRBV30; CDR3: CAWSVDRLSAF; DNA: TGTGCCTGGAGTGTCGACAGGCTCAGCGCCTTC
D: TRBD1; size: NA; J: TRBJ2-7; V: TRBV6-1; CDR3: CASSVRRGEPGQPNWEQYF; DNA: TGTGCCAGCAGTGTCAGAAGGGGTGAACCGGGACAGCCAAATTGGGAGCAGTACTTC
D: TRBD2; size: NA; J: TRBJ2-7; V: TRBV7-9; CDR3: CASSFPGGGEQYF; DNA: TGTGCCAGCAGCTTCCCCGGGGGAGGGGAGCAGTACTTC
D: TRBD2; size: NA; J: TRBJ2-5; V: TRBV5-1; CDR3: CASRPGLVGETQYF; DNA: TGCGCCAGCAGACCTGGACTAGTCGGGGAGACCCAGTACTTC
D: NA; size: NA; J: TRBJ1-3; V: TRBV19; CDR3: CASGLGNTIYF; DNA: TGTGCCAGCGGACTTGGAAACACCATATATTTT
D: NA; size: NA; J: TRBJ2-1; V: TRBV5-1; CDR3: CASSLGQYNEQFF; DNA: TGCGCCAGCAGCTTGGGACAGTACAATGAGCAGTTCTTC